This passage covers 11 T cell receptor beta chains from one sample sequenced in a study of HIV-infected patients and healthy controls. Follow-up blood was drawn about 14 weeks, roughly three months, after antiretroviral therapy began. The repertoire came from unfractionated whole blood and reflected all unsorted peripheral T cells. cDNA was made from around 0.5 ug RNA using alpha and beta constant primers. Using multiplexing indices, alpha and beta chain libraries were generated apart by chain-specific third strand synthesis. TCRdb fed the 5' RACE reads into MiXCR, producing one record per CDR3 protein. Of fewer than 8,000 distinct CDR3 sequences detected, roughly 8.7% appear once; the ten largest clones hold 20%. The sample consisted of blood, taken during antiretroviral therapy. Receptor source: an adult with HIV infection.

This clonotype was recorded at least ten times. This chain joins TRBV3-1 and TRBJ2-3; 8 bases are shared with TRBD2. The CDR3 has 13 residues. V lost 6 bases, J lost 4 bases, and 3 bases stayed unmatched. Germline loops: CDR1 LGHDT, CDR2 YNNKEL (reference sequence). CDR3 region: CASRPTSADTQYF. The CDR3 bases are TGTGCCAGCAGGCCGACTAGCGCAGATACGCAGTATTTT.

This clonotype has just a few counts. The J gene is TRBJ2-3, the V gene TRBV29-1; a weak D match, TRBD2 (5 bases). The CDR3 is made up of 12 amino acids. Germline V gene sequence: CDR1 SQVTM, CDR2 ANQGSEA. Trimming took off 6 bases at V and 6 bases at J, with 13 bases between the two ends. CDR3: CSVPLGSDTQYF. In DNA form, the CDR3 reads TGCAGCGTGCCACTAGGGTCGGATACGCAGTATTTT.

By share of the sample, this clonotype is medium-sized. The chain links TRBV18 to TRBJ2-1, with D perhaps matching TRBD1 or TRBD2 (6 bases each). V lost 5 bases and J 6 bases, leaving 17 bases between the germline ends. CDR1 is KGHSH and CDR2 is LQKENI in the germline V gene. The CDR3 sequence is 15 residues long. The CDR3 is CASSKDTQGGNEQFF. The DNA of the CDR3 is TGTGCCAGCTCAAAGGACACACAGGGAGGCAATGAGCAGTTCTTC. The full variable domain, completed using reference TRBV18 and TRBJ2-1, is NAGVMQNPRHLVRRRGQEARLRCSPMKGHSHVYWYRQLPEEGLKFMVYLQKENIIDESGMPKERFSAEFPKEGPSILRIQQVVRGDSAAYFCASSKDTQGGNEQFFGPGTRLTVL.

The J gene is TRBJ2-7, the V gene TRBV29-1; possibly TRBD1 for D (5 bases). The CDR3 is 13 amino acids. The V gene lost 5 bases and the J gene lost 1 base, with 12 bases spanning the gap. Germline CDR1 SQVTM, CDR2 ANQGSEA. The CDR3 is CSVTQALSYEQYF. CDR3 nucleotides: TGCAGCGTTACACAGGCGTTGTCCTACGAGCAGTACTTC.

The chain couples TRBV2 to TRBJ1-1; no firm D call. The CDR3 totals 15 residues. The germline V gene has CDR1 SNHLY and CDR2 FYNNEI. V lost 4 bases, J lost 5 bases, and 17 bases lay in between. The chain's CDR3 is CASSVPPSGETEAFF. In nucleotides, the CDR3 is TGTGCCAGCAGTGTCCCTCCGTCGGGTGAAACTGAAGCTTTCTTT. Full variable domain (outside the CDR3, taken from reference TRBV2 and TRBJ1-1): EPEVTQTPSHQVTQMGQEVILRCVPISNHLYFYWYRQILGQKVEFLVSFYNNEISEKSEIFDDQFSVERPDGSNFTLKIRSTKLEDSAMYFCASSVPPSGETEAFFGQGTRLTVV.

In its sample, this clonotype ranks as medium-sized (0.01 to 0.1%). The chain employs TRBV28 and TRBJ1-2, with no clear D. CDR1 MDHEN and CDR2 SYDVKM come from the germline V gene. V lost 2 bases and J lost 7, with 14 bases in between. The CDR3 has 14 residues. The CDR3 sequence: CASSLVGRQGGYTF. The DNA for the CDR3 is TGTGCCAGCAGTTTAGTGGGCAGACAAGGTGGCTACACCTTC.

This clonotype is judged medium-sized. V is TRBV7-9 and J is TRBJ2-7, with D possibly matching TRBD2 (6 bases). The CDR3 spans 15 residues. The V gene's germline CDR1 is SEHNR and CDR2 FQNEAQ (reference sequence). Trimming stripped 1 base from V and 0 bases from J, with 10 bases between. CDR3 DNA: TGTGCCAGCAGCTTAGTGGGACTGACCTCCTACGAGCAGTACTTC. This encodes CASSLVGLTSYEQYF.

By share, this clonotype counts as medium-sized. In DNA, the CDR3 is TGCGCCAGCAGCCCTGATACAGTTATGAACACTGAAGCTTTCTTT. This translates into CASSPDTVMNTEAFF. The chain joins TRBV5-1 to TRBJ1-1; D gene unclear. CDR1 is SGHRS, CDR2 YFSETQ, per germline. V was pared by 4 bases and J by 0 bases, with 13 bases between. The CDR3 covers 15 residues.

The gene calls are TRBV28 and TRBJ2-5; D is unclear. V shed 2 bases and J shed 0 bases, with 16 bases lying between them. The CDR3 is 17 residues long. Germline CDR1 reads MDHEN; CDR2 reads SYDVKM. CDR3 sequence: CASSLHGGTSYQETQYF. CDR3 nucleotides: TGTGCCAGCAGTTTACATGGCGGAACCTCGTACCAAGAGACCCAGTACTTC.

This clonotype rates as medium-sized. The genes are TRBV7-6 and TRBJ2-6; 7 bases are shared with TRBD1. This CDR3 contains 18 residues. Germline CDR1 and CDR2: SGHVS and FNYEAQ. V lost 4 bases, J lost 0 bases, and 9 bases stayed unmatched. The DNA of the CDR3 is TGTGCCAGCAGCTACGGACAGGCCTTATACTCTGGGGCCAACGTCCTGACTTTC. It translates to CASSYGQALYSGANVLTF. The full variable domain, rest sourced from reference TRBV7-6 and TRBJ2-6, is GAGVSQSPRYKVTKRGQDVALRCDPISGHVSLYWYRQALGQGPEFLTYFNYEAQQDKSGLPNDRFSAERPEGSISTLTIQRTEQRDSAMYRCASSYGQALYSGANVLTFGAGSRLTVL.

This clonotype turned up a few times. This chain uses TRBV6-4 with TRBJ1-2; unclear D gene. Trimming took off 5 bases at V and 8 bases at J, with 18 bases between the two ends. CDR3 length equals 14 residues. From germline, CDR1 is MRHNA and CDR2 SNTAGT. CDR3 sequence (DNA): TGTGCCAGCAGTCCAGGCAGGCATAGTAGGGGCTACACCTTC. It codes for CASSPGRHSRGYTF.